This T cell receptor beta chain emerged from a study of blood T cell repertoires in COVID-19. V gave up 0 bases and J gave up 4 bases, with 15 bases separating them. CDR3 size: 16 residues. Looked up from germline, CDR1 is LGHNA and CDR2 is YSLEER. Assay: immunoSEQ multiplex PCR; the TCRdb copy retains only in-frame clones and omits some. The sample consists of around 280,000 clones, around 85% of them appearing once. Clinical history as reported by participants underpinned cohort assignment. The chain employs TRBV4-3 and TRBJ2-5, with D possibly being TRBD2 (5 bases). The origin of this receptor is a woman between 35 and 50 years old who had recovered from COVID-19. Sequences were obtained from PBMCs or T cells enriched from blood (not recorded which). In DNA form, the CDR3 reads TGCGCCAGCAGCCAAGAGGCCCCCTCCCGGGGAGAGACCCAGTACTTC. It encodes CASSQEAPSRGETQYF.